Listed below are T cell receptor beta chains from one sample, sequenced in a study of blood T cell repertoires in COVID-19. The protocol was immunoSEQ multiplex PCR, while the TCRdb copy is restricted to in-frame clones and leaves out a portion. This table has approximately 290,000 clones, over 75% appearing once. Sequenced material: peripheral blood. These receptors all stem from a human donor with COVID-19, enrolled during active disease. The donor label of this sample is uncertain. Both conserved end residues are part of each CDR3. A D gene is named only where the DNA matches it firmly. Clone size is stated in some rows and not others, as once, few, many or a class when expanded.

CDR3 DNA	CDR3 protein	V gene	D gene	clone size	J gene
TGTGCCAGCAGTTTGGCCCTAGGGGCTTCTGAAGCTTTCTTT	CASSLALGASEAFF	TRBV28	.	few	TRBJ1-1
TGTGCCAGCAGACCCGACAGGGCTCCCAACTATGGCTACACCTTC	CASRPDRAPNYGYTF	TRBV6-5	TRBD1	.	TRBJ1-2
TGTGCCAGCACCCGGTTTGAAACAGTCACTGAAGCTTTCTTT	CASTRFETVTEAFF	TRBV9	.	.	TRBJ1-1
TGTGCCTGGAGTGGTATTGGGACAGGGGCGCGGCAGCCCCAGCATTTT	CAWSGIGTGARQPQHF	TRBV30	TRBD1	.	TRBJ1-5
TGCGCCAGCAGCCAAGAGGGGACAGGGTTAGATACGCAGTATTTT	CASSQEGTGLDTQYF	TRBV4-1	TRBD1	.	TRBJ2-3
TGTGCCAGCAGCCAAGAGGGCGCAATCGGTCAGTACTTC	CASSQEGAIGQYF	TRBV3-1/TRBV3-2	.	.	TRBJ2-4
TGCGCCAGCAGCAATCTCGGGGTGTCCTACAATGAGCAGTTCTTC	CASSNLGVSYNEQFF	TRBV5-1	.	.	TRBJ2-1
TGTGCCAACCGCCGCGACAGGGGGCGGCACGAGCAGTACTTC	CANRRDRGRHEQYF	TRBV6-4	TRBD1	.	TRBJ2-7
TGCGCCAGCAGTGATACGACTAGCGGGAGAGCCAGTGAGCAGTTCTTC	CASSDTTSGRASEQFF	TRBV10-1	TRBD2	.	TRBJ2-1
TGCGCCAGCAGCCCGGAAGCTAGTACGGAGACCCAGTACTTC	CASSPEASTETQYF	TRBV5-1	.	.	TRBJ2-5
TGTGCCAGCAGTGAAGCCAGGGGAGAAGAGACCCAGTACTTC	CASSEARGEETQYF	TRBV2	.	.	TRBJ2-5
TGTGCCAGCAGTCGCCAACCGAGGAGCTTAGACGAGCAGTACTTC	CASSRQPRSLDEQYF	TRBV5-8	.	.	TRBJ2-7
TGTGCCAGCAGTTTATACAGCCAGCTTTCTAACTATGGCTACACCTTC	CASSLYSQLSNYGYTF	TRBV28	.	.	TRBJ1-2
TGCGCCAGCAGCTCCTTAGTGTGGTCAATTTATGGCTACACCTTC	CASSSLVWSIYGYTF	TRBV4-1	.	.	TRBJ1-2
TGTGCCAGCAGCGCCGGGACAGGGTTATTTGGGTCACCCCTCCACTTT	CASSAGTGLFGSPLHF	TRBV7-2	TRBD1	few	TRBJ1-6
TGCGCCAGCAGCCAAGTCTTCCCCCCAGAGACCCAGTACTTC	CASSQVFPPETQYF	TRBV4-3	.	.	TRBJ2-5
TGTGCCAGCAGTCCCGGACAGGGAACTGGCTACACCTTC	CASSPGQGTGYTF	TRBV6-6	TRBD1	.	TRBJ1-2
TGCGCCAGCAGCCAAGAACTAGCCTCTTGGAGAGAGCAGTACTTC	CASSQELASWREQYF	TRBV4-1	.	.	TRBJ2-7
TGCAGCGTTGAAGACGAGTTGAGGGTGGGAGATACGCAGTATTTT	CSVEDELRVGDTQYF	TRBV29-1	.	.	TRBJ2-3
TGTGCCAGCTCCACCCAGGGTGGTGAAAAACTGTTTTTT	CASSTQGGEKLFF	TRBV27	.	.	TRBJ1-4
TGTGCCAGCAGCTTGGGGGCTAGCGGGTCCTACGAGCAGTACTTC	CASSLGASGSYEQYF	TRBV5-6	TRBD2	once	TRBJ2-7
TGTGCCAGCTCACCCACAACAGTGTATGGCTACACCTTC	CASSPTTVYGYTF	TRBV18	.	.	TRBJ1-2
TGTGCCAGCAGTACGCCAGGGGTTTACGAAAAACTGTTTTTT	CASSTPGVYEKLFF	TRBV28	.	.	TRBJ1-4
TGTGCCAGCAGCGGTACCGGGACAGAAAATTCACCCCTCCACTTT	CASSGTGTENSPLHF	TRBV9	TRBD1	once	TRBJ1-6
TGTGCCAGTAGCCAATCGACAGGGTCCTATAATTCACCCCTCCACTTT	CASSQSTGSYNSPLHF	TRBV19	TRBD1	.	TRBJ1-6
TGTGCCAGCAGTTCCCGGACAGGGGTCTACGAGCAGTACTTC	CASSSRTGVYEQYF	TRBV28	TRBD1	once	TRBJ2-7
TGTGCCAGTAGAACTCAAACAGGGGGGGTCAGGAATCAGCCCCAGCATTTT	CASRTQTGGVRNQPQHF	TRBV19	TRBD1	few	TRBJ1-5
TGTGCCAGCTCACCTGACGGACAGATCGAGAGCGAGCAGTACTTC	CASSPDGQIESEQYF	TRBV18	.	.	TRBJ2-7
TGTGCCAGCAGCTTGGGGCGGGCAGGAAGGCCCTATGGCTACACCTTC	CASSLGRAGRPYGYTF	TRBV5-6	.	.	TRBJ1-2
TGTGCCAGCAGTGGCTTCAATCAGCCCCAGCATTTT	CASSGFNQPQHF	TRBV27	.	.	TRBJ1-5
TGTGCCAGCAGAGTGACCTGGGGGGACTACGAGCAGTACTTC	CASRVTWGDYEQYF	TRBV28	.	.	TRBJ2-7
TGTGCCAGCAGTGATTCAGGGCCGCGGGATACGCAGTATTTT	CASSDSGPRDTQYF	TRBV28	.	.	TRBJ2-3
TGTGCAAGTCGCCTCCCGGCCGGGACTATCTACAATGAGCAGTTCTTC	CASRLPAGTIYNEQFF	TRBV12-2	.	.	TRBJ2-1
TGTGCCAGCAGTTTGGGCGGGAGAGGGGCTTACAATGAGCAGTTCTTC	CASSLGGRGAYNEQFF	TRBV28	TRBD2	.	TRBJ2-1
TGTGCCAGCAGCGTAGCTGGGAGCACTGAAGCTTTCTTT	CASSVAGSTEAFF	TRBV9	.	few	TRBJ1-1
TGTGCCAGCAGCGCGCACCCGGGACACCGAACTGAAGCTTTCTTT	CASSAHPGHRTEAFF	TRBV3-1/TRBV3-2	.	.	TRBJ1-1
TGTGCCAGCAGCCCGGGACTAGCGGGAGTTTCCTCCTACAATGAGCAGTTCTTC	CASSPGLAGVSSYNEQFF	TRBV3-1/TRBV3-2	TRBD2	.	TRBJ2-1
TGTGCCTTCTACCGGGCAGGGGAAGAGACCCAGTACTTC	CAFYRAGEETQYF	TRBV30	.	.	TRBJ2-5
TGTGCCAGCAGCCCCGGGACAGGGGGCTCGGGAGCTTTCTTT	CASSPGTGGSGAFF	TRBV7-2	TRBD1	.	TRBJ1-1
TGTGCCACCAGCAGAGGACAGTTACCGAACACTGAAGCTTTCTTT	CATSRGQLPNTEAFF	TRBV15	.	.	TRBJ1-1
TGTGCCAGCAGCCCGTTCACCGGGGAGCTGTTTTTT	CASSPFTGELFF	TRBV7-3	.	.	TRBJ2-2
TGTGCCAGCAGTGGCAGTCACTATGGCTACACCTTC	CASSGSHYGYTF	TRBV28	.	few	TRBJ1-2
TGTGCCAGTAGTATAGAGGGGGAGGGGCCCTACGAGCAGTACTTC	CASSIEGEGPYEQYF	TRBV19	TRBD2	once	TRBJ2-7
TGTGCCAGTAGTGCCCGTAGTAATCAAGAGACCCAGTACTTC	CASSARSNQETQYF	TRBV19	.	.	TRBJ2-5
TGTGCCAGCAGAGAAGACAGGGGGATAGGGAACACTGAAGCTTTCTTT	CASREDRGIGNTEAFF	TRBV27	TRBD1	once	TRBJ1-1
TGTGCCAGCAGCCGGTCCGGGGTTAGCAATCAGCCCCAGCATTTT	CASSRSGVSNQPQHF	TRBV28	.	.	TRBJ1-5
TGCGCCAGCAGCCAAGATGGTCGGAATCAGCCCCAGCATTTT	CASSQDGRNQPQHF	TRBV4-1	.	.	TRBJ1-5
TGTGCCAGCAGCTTAGCCCGCTACAATGAGCAGTTCTTC	CASSLARYNEQFF	TRBV7-2	.	.	TRBJ2-1
TGTGCCAGCAGTTACTCGAGGGGACAGGGATGGAATGAGCAGTTCTTC	CASSYSRGQGWNEQFF	TRBV6-5	TRBD1	.	TRBJ2-1
TGTGCCAGCGCTCCGCGGGTCGGGACAGGGGATGGTGAAGCTTTCTTT	CASAPRVGTGDGEAFF	TRBV5-8	TRBD1	.	TRBJ1-1
TGTGCCAGCAGTGCGGCTAGCGGACGATTAGTCGGGGAGCTGTTTTTT	CASSAASGRLVGELFF	TRBV6-1	TRBD2	once	TRBJ2-2
TGTGCCAGCAGCCTCGGTACAACTAATGAAAAACTGTTTTTT	CASSLGTTNEKLFF	TRBV9	.	.	TRBJ1-4
TGTGCCATCAGGGGGGGGCGGGAGGACACTGAAGCTTTCTTT	CAIRGGREDTEAFF	TRBV10-3	.	.	TRBJ1-1
TGTGCCAGCAGTTACGGGCAGCCTGGGAATGAGCAGTTCTTC	CASSYGQPGNEQFF	TRBV6-5	.	.	TRBJ2-1
TGTGCCAGCAGCAAACAGTCAGGGCAGGGCCGGAGCGAGCAGTACTTC	CASSKQSGQGRSEQYF	TRBV6-6	.	.	TRBJ2-7